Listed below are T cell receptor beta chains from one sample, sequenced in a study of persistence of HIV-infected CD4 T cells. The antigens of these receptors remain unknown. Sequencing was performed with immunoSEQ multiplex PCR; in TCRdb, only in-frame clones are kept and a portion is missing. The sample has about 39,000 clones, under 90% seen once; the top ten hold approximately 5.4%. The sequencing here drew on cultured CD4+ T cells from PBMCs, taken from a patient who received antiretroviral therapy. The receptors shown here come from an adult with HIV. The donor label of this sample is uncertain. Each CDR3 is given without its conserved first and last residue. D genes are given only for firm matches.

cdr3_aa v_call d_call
ASRPGQGSYNEKLF TRBV5-1 TRBD1
ASSGHITAFNQPQH TRBV6-1 -
ASSSQGDGELF TRBV5-1 TRBD1
ASSYFGGGAINTEAF TRBV5-4 -
ASSSRTGSGYT TRBV12-3/TRBV12-4 TRBD1
ASSLSRNTEAF TRBV7-3 -
ASRDTYNYGYT TRBV6-5 -
ASGTGGESNQPQH TRBV18 TRBD1
ASSAISGLAGFSEQF TRBV2 TRBD2
ASSGASGVNTGELF TRBV28 TRBD2
ASSEKRGGRYEQF TRBV10-1 TRBD2
ASSLSVGAF TRBV28 -
ASSWTGGNQPQH TRBV2 TRBD1
ASSDHPGRPNTGELF TRBV25-1 -
ASSQDLRQEGEKLF TRBV3-1/TRBV3-2 -
ASSWRDRYSEQY TRBV5-1 TRBD1
ASSIGTAAREQY TRBV5-1 -
ASSLVDARVNQPQH TRBV7-2 -
ATSDLKEALT TRBV24-1 -
ASGSVSGNTIY TRBV12-5 -
SVPNRRGDTQY TRBV29-1 -
AISAGTGGFREKLF TRBV10-3 TRBD1
ASSIGSSYNSPLH TRBV19 -
ASSLTGVYEKLF TRBV5-1 TRBD1
ASSLGGTSTDTQY TRBV28 -
ATSDSQRGAGWTGELF TRBV24-1 TRBD2
ASSRDRLYEQF TRBV13 TRBD1
ASSKFSGGALH TRBV12-3/TRBV12-4 -
ASRAMGSTYEQY TRBV6-6 -
ASSLEGPYSYNEQF TRBV5-5 -
ASSKEGGGTGELF TRBV21-1 -
ASSLHAGGGNYGYT TRBV7-3 TRBD1
ASSLGAGNTDTQY TRBV7-9 TRBD2
AIMGSGGFSSTDTQY TRBV10-3 TRBD2
SARTGVTTGELF TRBV29-1 TRBD1
ASSLSRGKNTGELF TRBV7-7 -
ASSQATTGRQNQPQH TRBV4-1 TRBD1
ASSPRRDGELF TRBV14 -
ASRRGGAPEQY TRBV12-3/TRBV12-4 -
ASSVGGKGREDSPLH TRBV9 -
ASTLQGATEAF TRBV19 TRBD1
ASSAQETHYEQY TRBV4-1 -
ASSQPRQMNIQY TRBV27 -
ASSLGQINTGELF TRBV7-3 -
ASSHRLSGRSNNEQF TRBV7-2 -
ASSYRQFYGYT TRBV6-5 -
ASSQDPRQGYTGELF TRBV14 TRBD1
ASSEYWQGDEKLF TRBV25-1 -
ASSQEPIEYEQY TRBV4-1 -
ASTLLGWGSTDTQY TRBV7-2 -
ASSLSVVGELF TRBV27 -